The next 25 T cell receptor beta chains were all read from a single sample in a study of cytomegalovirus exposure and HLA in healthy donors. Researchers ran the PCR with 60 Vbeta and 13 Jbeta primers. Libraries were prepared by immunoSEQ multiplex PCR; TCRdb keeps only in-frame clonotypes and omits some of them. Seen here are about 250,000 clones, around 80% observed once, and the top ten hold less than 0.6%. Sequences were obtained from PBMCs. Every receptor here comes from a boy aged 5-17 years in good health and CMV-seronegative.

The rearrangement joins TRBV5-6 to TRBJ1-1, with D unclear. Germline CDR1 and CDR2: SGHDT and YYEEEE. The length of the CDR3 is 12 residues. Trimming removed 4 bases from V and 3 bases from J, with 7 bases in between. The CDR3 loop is CASSLTYTEAFF. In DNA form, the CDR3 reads TGTGCCAGCAGCCTTACATACACTGAAGCTTTCTTT.

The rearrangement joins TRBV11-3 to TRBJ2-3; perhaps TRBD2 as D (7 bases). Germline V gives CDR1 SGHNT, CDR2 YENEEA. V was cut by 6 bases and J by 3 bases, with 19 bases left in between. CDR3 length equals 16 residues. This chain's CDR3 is CASSLEGGRLTDTQYF. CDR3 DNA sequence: TGTGCCAGCAGTTTGGAGGGGGGGCGATTAACAGATACGCAGTATTTT. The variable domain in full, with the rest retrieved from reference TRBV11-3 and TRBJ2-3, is EAGVVQSPRYKIIEKKQPVAFWCNPISGHNTLYWYLQNLGQGPELLIRYENEEAVDDSQLPKDRFSAERLKGVDSTLKIQPAELGDSAVYLCASSLEGGRLTDTQYFGPGTRLTVL.

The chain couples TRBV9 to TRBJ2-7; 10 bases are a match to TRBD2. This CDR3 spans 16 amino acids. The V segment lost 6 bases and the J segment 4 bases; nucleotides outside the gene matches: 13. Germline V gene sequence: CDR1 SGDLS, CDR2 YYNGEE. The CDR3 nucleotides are TGTGCCAGCATCTTCCTCTGGCTAGCGGGGGAATACGAGCAGTACTTC. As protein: CASIFLWLAGEYEQYF.

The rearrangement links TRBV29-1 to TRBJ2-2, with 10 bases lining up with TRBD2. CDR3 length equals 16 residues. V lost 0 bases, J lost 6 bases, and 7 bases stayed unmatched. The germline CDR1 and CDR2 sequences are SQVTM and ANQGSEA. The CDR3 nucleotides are TGCAGCGTTGAAGAACAGGAGCGGGGGGGGGCCGGGGAGCTGTTTTTT. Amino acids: CSVEEQERGGAGELFF.

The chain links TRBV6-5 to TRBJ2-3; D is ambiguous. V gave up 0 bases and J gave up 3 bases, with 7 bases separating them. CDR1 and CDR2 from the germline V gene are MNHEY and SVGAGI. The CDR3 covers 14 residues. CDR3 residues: CASSYSSVTDTQYF. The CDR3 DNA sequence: TGTGCCAGCAGTTACTCCTCAGTAACAGATACGCAGTATTTT.

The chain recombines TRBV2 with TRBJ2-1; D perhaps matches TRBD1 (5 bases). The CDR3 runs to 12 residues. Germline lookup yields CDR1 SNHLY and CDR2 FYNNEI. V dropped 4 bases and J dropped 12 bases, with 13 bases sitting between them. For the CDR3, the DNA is TGTGCCAGCAGTGTGAGCAGGGTAGGGCAGTTCTTC. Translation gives CASSVSRVGQFF.

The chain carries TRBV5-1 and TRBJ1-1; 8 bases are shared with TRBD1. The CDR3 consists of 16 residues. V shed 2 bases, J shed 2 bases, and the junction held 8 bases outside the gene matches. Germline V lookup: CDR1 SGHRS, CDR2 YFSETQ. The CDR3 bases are TGCGCCAGCAGCTTTTCCCCAGGGGGCGTAAACACTGAAGCTTTCTTT. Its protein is CASSFSPGGVNTEAFF. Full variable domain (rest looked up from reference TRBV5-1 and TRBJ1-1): KAGVTQTPRYLIKTRGQQVTLSCSPISGHRSVSWYQQTPGQGLQFLFEYFSETQRNKGNFPGRFSGRQFSNSRSEMNVSTLELGDSALYLCASSFSPGGVNTEAFFGQGTRLTVV.

The CDR3 nucleotides are TGTGCCTGGGACATACGACAGCCGTATATCCAAGCCGATAACTATGGCTACACCTTC. Protein sequence: CAWDIRQPYIQADNYGYTF. J is TRBJ1-2 and V is TRBV30, with a tentative D call TRBD1 (5 bases). This CDR3 contains 19 residues. Germline CDR1 is GTSNPN and CDR2 is SVGIG (reference sequence). V dropped 5 bases and J dropped 1 base, with 29 bases sitting between them.

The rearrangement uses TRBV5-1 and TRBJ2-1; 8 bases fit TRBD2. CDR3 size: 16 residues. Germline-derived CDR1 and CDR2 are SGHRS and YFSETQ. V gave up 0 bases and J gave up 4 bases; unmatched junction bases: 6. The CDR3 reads CASSLVATSGYNEQFF. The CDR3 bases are TGCGCCAGCAGCTTGGTCGCCACTAGCGGTTACAATGAGCAGTTCTTC.

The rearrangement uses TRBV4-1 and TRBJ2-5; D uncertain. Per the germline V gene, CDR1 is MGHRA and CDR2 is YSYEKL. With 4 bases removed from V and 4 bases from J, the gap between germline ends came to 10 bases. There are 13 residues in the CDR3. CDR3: CASSRGPPETQYF. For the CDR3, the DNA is TGCGCCAGCAGCCGAGGCCCCCCAGAGACCCAGTACTTC.

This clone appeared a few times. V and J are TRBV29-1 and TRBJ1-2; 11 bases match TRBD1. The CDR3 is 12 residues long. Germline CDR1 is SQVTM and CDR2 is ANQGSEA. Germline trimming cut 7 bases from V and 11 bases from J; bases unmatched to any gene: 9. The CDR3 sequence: CSAGDRGVFYTF. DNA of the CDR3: TGCAGCGCCGGGGACAGGGGGGTATTTTACACCTTC. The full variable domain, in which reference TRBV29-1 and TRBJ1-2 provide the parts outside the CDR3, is SAVISQKPSRDICQRGTSLTIQCQVDSQVTMMFWYRQQPGQSLTLIATANQGSEATYESGFVIDKFPISRPNLTFSTLTVSNMSPEDSSIYLCSAGDRGVFYTFGSGTRLTVV.

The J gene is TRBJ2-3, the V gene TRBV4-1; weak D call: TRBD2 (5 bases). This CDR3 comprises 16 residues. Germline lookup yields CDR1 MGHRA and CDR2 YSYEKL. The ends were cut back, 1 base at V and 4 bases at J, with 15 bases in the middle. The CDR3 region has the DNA TGCGCCAGCAGCCAAGTGCTAGCACGAAGGGCAGATACGCAGTATTTT. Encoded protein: CASSQVLARRADTQYF.

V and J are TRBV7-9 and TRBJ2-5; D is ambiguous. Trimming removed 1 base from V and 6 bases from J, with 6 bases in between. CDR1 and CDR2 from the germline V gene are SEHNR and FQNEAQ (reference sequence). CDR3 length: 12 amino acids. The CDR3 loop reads CASSLVVQTQYF. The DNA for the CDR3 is TGTGCCAGCAGCTTAGTAGTCCAGACCCAGTACTTC.

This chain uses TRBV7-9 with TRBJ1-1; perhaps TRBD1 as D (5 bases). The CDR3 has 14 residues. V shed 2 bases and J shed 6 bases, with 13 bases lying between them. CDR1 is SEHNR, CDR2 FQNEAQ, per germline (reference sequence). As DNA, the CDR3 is TGTGCCAGCAGCTTAACCAGGGAAGGGGCTGAAGCTTTCTTT. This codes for CASSLTREGAEAFF.

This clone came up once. CDR3 sequence reads: CSVRGTGISYEQYF. In DNA form, the CDR3 reads TGCAGCGTCCGCGGAACAGGGATCTCCTACGAGCAGTACTTC. The chain recombines TRBV29-1 with TRBJ2-7; perhaps TRBD1 as D (6 bases). V was shortened by 6 bases and J by 0 bases, with 15 bases between the two germline ends. Germline V lookup: CDR1 SQVTM, CDR2 ANQGSEA. CDR3 length: 14 residues.

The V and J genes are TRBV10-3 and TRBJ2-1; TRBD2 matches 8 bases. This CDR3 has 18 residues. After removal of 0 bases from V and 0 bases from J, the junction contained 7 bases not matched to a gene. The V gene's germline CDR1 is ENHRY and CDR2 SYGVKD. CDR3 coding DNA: TGTGCCATCAGTGAGTCCGGAGTAGCGGGAAGCTCCTACAATGAGCAGTTCTTC. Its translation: CAISESGVAGSSYNEQFF.

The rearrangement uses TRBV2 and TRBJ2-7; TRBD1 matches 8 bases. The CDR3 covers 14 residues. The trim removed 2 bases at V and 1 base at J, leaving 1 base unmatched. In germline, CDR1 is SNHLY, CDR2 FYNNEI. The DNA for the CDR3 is TGTGCCAGCAGTGAACAGGGGGCATCCTACGAGCAGTACTTC. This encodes CASSEQGASYEQYF.

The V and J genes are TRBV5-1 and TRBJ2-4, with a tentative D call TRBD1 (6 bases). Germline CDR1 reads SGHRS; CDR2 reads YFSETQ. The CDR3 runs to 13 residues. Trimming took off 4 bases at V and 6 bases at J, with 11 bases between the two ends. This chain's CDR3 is CASSATDRNIQYF. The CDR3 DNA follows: TGCGCCAGCAGCGCGACGGACAGAAACATTCAGTACTTC. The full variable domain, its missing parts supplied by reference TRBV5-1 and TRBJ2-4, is KAGVTQTPRYLIKTRGQQVTLSCSPISGHRSVSWYQQTPGQGLQFLFEYFSETQRNKGNFPGRFSGRQFSNSRSEMNVSTLELGDSALYLCASSATDRNIQYFGAGTRLSVL.

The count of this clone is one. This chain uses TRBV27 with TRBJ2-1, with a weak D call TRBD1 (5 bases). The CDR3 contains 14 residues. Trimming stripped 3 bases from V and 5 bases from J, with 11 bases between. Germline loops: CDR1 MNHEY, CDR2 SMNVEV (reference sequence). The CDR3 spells CASSLVGVNNEQFF. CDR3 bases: TGTGCCAGCAGTTTGGTAGGGGTCAACAATGAGCAGTTCTTC.

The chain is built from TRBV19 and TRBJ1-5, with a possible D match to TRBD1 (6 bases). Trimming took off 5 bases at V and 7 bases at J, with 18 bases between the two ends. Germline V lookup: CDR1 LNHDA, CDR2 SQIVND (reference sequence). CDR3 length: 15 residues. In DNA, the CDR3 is TGTGCCAGTAGTCCTATCGTGGGGGCTAAACAGCCCCAGCATTTT. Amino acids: CASSPIVGAKQPQHF.

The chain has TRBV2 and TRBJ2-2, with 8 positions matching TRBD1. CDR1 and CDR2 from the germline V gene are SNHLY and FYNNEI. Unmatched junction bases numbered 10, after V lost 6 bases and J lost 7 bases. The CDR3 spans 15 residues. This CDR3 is CASRFTGGNGGELFF. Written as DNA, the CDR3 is TGTGCCAGCAGATTTACAGGGGGTAACGGCGGGGAGCTGTTTTTT.

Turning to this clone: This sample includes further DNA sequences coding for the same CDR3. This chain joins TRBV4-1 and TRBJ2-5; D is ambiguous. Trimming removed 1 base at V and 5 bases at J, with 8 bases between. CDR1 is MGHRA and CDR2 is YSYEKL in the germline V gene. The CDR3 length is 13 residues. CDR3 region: CASSQGLRETQYF. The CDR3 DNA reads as TGCGCCAGCAGCCAAGGTCTGAGGGAGACCCAGTACTTC.

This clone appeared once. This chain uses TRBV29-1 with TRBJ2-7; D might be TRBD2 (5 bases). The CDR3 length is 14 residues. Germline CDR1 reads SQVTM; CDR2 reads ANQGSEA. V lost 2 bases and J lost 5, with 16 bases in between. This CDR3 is CSVEFPRVLDEQYF. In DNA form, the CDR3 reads TGCAGCGTTGAATTCCCGCGGGTACTCGACGAGCAGTACTTC.

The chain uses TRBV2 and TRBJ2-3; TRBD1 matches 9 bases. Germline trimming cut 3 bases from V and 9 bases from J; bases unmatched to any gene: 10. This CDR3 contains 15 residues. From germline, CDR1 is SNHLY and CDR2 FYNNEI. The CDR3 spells CASSEGGQGTDTQYF. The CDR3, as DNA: TGTGCCAGCAGTGAGGGAGGACAGGGGACGGACACGCAGTATTTT.

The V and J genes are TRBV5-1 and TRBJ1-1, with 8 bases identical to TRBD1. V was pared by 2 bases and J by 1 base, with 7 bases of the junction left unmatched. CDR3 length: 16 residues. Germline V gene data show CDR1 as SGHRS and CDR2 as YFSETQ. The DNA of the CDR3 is TGCGCCAGCAGCTTCCCCGGGACAGGAAAGAACACTGAAGCTTTCTTT. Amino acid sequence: CASSFPGTGKNTEAFF.